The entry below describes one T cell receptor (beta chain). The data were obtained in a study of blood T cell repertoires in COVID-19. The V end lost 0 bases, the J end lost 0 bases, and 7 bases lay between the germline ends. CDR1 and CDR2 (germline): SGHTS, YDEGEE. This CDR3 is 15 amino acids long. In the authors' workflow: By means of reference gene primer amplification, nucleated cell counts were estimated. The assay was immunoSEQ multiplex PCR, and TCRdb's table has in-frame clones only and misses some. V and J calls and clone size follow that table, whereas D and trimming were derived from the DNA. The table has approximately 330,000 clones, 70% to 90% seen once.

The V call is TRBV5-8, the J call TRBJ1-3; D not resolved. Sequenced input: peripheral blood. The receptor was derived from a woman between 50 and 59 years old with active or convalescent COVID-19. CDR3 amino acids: CASSLDRSSGNTIYF. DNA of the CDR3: TGTGCCAGCAGCTTGGATAGGAGCTCTGGAAACACCATATATTTT.